This T cell receptor beta chain appears in the sequencing data of a study of shared clonotypes between healthy human individuals. Across the study: Per donor, CD8 memory used one plate, CD8 naive used two, CD4 memory used three and CD4 naive used three.

Participating donors were healthy, HIV-negative adults free of recent acute infections or vaccinations. Profiling relied on immunoSEQ multiplex PCR, and the TCRdb table lists in-frame clones only, not all of them. The table includes about 2.5 million clones, 80% to 95% detected once. V gave up 4 bases and J gave up 2 bases; unmatched junction bases: 14. Germline V gene lookup returns CDR1 LGHNA and CDR2 YNFKEQ. This CDR3 is 17 amino acids long. The chain uses TRBV4-2 and TRBJ2-7, with 7 bases lining up with TRBD2. The TCR originated in a man younger than 30 in good health. Some clones in this sample may be carry-over from other donors' samples. Material: naive CD4+ T cells from PBMCs. Subset of the sample: CD45RA+ positively selected. The DNA of the CDR3 is TGTGCCAGCAGCCCTCAACACGAAATAGCGGGCCCCTACGAGCAGTACTTC. As protein: CASSPQHEIAGPYEQYF.